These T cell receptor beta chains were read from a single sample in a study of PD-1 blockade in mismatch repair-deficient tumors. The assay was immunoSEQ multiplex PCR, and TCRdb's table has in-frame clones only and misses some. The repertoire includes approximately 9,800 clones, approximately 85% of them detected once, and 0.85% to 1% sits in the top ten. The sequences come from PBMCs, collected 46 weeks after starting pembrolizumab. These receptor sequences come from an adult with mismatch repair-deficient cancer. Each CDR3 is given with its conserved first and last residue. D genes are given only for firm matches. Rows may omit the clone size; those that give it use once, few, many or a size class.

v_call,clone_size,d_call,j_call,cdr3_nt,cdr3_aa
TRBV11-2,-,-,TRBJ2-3,TGTGCCAGCAGCTTAGTCCTGGACAGTTCGCTGTATTTT,CASSLVLDSSLYF
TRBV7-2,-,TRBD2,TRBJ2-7,TGTGCCAGCAGCTTTTTGACTAGCCGGTACGAGCAGTACTTC,CASSFLTSRYEQYF
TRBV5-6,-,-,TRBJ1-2,TGTGCCAGCAGCGCCGGACCAGGGACTAACTATGGCTACACCTTC,CASSAGPGTNYGYTF
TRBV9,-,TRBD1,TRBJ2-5,TGTGCCAGCAGCACGGGACAGGGGAGAGGGCAAGAGACCCAGTACTTC,CASSTGQGRGQETQYF
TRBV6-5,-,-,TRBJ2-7,TGTGCCAGCAGTTACTCGAATTCGGGTTACGAGCAGTACTTC,CASSYSNSGYEQYF
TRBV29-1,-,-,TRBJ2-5,TGCAGCGTTTCGTGGGGCAGCCAAGAGACCCAGTACTTC,CSVSWGSQETQYF
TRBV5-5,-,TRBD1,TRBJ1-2,TGTGCCAGCAGCCTACAGGGGGCTTCATGGGGTAACTATGGCTACACCTTC,CASSLQGASWGNYGYTF
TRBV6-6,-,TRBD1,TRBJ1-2,TGTGCCAGCACCTGGGACAGGGCAGCGGAAGGCTACACCTTC,CASTWDRAAEGYTF
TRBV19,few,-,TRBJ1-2,TGTGCCAGTAGTATCCCGGGGGACTGGAGCTATGGCTACACCTTC,CASSIPGDWSYGYTF
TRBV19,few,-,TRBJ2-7,TGTGCCAGTAGGGAGACCAACTCCTACGAGCAGTACTTC,CASRETNSYEQYF
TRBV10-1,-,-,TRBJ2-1,TGCGCCAGCAGTGAGTCGAAAGCGGTAAAGGCCTACAATGAGCAGTTCTTC,CASSESKAVKAYNEQFF
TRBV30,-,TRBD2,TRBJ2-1,TGTGCCTGGAGTCCGCCACCCCTAGCGGGAGGCCTATACAATGAGCAGTTCTTC,CAWSPPPLAGGLYNEQFF
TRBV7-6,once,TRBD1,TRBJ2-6,TGTGCCAGCAGCCCCGGGACAGGAAGCTCTGGGGCCAACGTCCTGACTTTC,CASSPGTGSSGANVLTF
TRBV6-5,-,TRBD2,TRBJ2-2,TGTGCCAGCAGTTTGGGTAGGAGCGGGAGGACCGGGGAGCTGTTTTTT,CASSLGRSGRTGELFF
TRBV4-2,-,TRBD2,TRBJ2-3,TGTGCCAGCAGCCGAGGACCCGGGACTAGCGATACAGATACGCAGTATTTT,CASSRGPGTSDTDTQYF
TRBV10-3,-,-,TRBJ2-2,TGTGCCATCAGTGAGGCAGGGGTGAACACCGGGGAGCTGTTTTTT,CAISEAGVNTGELFF
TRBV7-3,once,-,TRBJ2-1,TGTGCCAGCAGCTTAATTGTTGGAGGTGAGCAGTTCTTC,CASSLIVGGEQFF
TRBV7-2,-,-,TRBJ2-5,TGTGCCAGCAGCTCCTACCAAGAGACCCAGTACTTC,CASSSYQETQYF
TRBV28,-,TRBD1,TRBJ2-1,TGTGCCAGCAGTTTAAACTTAGGACAGGGAAACAATGAGCAGTTCTTC,CASSLNLGQGNNEQFF
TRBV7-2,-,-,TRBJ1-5,TGTGCCAGCAGCCATGACAGTTACAATCAGCCCCAGCATTTT,CASSHDSYNQPQHF
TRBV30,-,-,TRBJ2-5,TGTGCCTGGAGTTTGCGGGCGGACGAGACCCAGTACTTC,CAWSLRADETQYF
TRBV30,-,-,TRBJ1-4,TGTGCCTGGACCGCGGGATTAGCTAATGAAAAACTGTTTTTT,CAWTAGLANEKLFF
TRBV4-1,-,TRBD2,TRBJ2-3,TGCGCCAGCAGCCGACTCGCCGGGACTATCGGGAGGGCAGATACGCAGTATTTT,CASSRLAGTIGRADTQYF
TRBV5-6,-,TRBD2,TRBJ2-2,TGTGCCACCAGACTAGCGGGTGTGAACACCGGGGAGCTGTTTTTT,CATRLAGVNTGELFF
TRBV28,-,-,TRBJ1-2,TGTGCCAGCAGTAACAGGGTGGACTATGGCTACACCTTC,CASSNRVDYGYTF
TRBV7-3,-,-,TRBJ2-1,TGTGCCAGCAGCTTTATCCCGACAGGTTACAATGAGCAGTTCTTC,CASSFIPTGYNEQFF
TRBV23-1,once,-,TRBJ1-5,TGCGCCAGCAAGAGACAGCACCTTAGCAATCAGCCCCAGCATTTT,CASKRQHLSNQPQHF
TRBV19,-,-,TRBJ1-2,TGTGCCAGTAGTATAGCCGGTGGCTACACCTTC,CASSIAGGYTF
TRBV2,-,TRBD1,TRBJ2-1,TGTGCCAGCAGTAACAGGGGGAATGAGCAGTTCTTC,CASSNRGNEQFF
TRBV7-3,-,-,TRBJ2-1,TGTGCCAGCAGCTTGGGGGGAGGTAGCGATGAGCAGTTCTTC,CASSLGGGSDEQFF
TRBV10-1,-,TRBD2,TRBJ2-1,TGCGCCAGTGCTAGCGGAAGCTCCTACAATGAGCAGTTCTTC,CASASGSSYNEQFF
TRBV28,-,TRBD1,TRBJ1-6,TGTGCCAGCAGGCAATCCGGGACAGGGGTCAATTCACCCCTCCACTTT,CASRQSGTGVNSPLHF
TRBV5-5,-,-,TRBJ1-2,TGTGCCAGCAGCAGACAGAACTATGGCTACACCTTC,CASSRQNYGYTF
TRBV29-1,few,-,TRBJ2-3,TGCAGCGTTGAAAGATTCGCCCAGGGAGATACGCAGTATTTT,CSVERFAQGDTQYF
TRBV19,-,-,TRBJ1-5,TGTGCCAGTAGTATAGAACAGGGTCTAAATCAGCCCCAGCATTTT,CASSIEQGLNQPQHF
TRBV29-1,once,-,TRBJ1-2,TGCAGCGTTGCTAATTGGGAGAACTATGGCTACACCTTC,CSVANWENYGYTF
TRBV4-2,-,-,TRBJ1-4,TGTGCCAGCAGCCAAGATCGGTCGTTAAATGAAAAACTGTTTTTT,CASSQDRSLNEKLFF
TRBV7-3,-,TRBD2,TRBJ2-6,TGTGCCAGCAGCACTCGACTAGCGGGAAGCTCTGGGGCCAACGTCCTGACTTTC,CASSTRLAGSSGANVLTF
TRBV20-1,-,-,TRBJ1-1,TGCAGTGCGGCAGGGGTGACTGAAGCTTTCTTT,CSAAGVTEAFF
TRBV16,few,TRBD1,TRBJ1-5,TGTGCCAGCAGCCGGGGACAGTTCAATCAGCCCCAGCATTTT,CASSRGQFNQPQHF